These T cell receptor beta chains were read from a single sample in a study of cytomegalovirus exposure and HLA in healthy donors. TCRdb's table, derived via immunoSEQ multiplex PCR, lists solely in-frame clones and lacks some. This table has 100,000 or so clones, nearly 65% appearing once. Specimen: PBMCs. The receptors were gathered from a human donor in good health. The CDR3 runs from the conserved cysteine through the conserved F or W. Each record gives: V gene, D gene, J gene, CDR3 protein. The D gene is left open where the match is weak.

TRBV6-5	-	TRBJ2-1	CASRELAYNEQFF
TRBV5-4	TRBD2	TRBJ2-7	CASSSRGSGSFHEQYF
TRBV6-1	TRBD2	TRBJ2-7	CASSDGLAGEVSEQYF
TRBV11-2	TRBD2	TRBJ2-4	CASSPGGGRWEPAKNIQYF
TRBV5-4	TRBD1	TRBJ2-7	CASSAIDRVHEQYF
TRBV6-6	TRBD1	TRBJ2-1	CASTETGGAFDEQFF
TRBV5-1	TRBD1	TRBJ1-1	CASSWNGQGVNTEAFF
TRBV5-1	-	TRBJ2-5	CASSPDILGETQYF
TRBV27	TRBD2	TRBJ2-7	CASSLSSGTSSDEQYF
TRBV10-1	-	TRBJ2-3	CASSEPSSDTQYF
TRBV4-2	-	TRBJ2-7	CASSQESQQDEQYF